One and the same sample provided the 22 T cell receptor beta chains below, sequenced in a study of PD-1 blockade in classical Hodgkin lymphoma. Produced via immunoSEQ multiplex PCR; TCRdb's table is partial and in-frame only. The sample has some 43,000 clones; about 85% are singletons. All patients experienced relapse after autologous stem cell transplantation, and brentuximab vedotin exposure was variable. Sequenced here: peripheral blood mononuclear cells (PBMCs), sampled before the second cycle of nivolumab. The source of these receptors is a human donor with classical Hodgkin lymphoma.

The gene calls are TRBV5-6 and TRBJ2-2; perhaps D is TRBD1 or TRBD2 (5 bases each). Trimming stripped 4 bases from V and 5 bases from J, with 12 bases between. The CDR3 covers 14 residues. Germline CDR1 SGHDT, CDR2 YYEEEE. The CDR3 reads CASSGTRGTGELFF. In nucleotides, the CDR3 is TGTGCCAGCAGCGGGACCCGTGGGACCGGGGAGCTGTTTTTT.

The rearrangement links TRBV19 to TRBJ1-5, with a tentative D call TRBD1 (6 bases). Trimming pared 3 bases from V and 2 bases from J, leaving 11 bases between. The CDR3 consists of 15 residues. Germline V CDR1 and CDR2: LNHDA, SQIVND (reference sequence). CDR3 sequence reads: CASSMGQVGNQPQHF. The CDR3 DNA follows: TGTGCCAGTAGTATGGGACAAGTCGGCAATCAGCCCCAGCATTTT.

The CDR3 sequence: CASSEWDRGNQPQHF. The CDR3 nucleotides read TGTGCCAGCAGTGAATGGGACAGGGGGAATCAGCCCCAGCATTTT. The chain links TRBV6-1 to TRBJ1-5; TRBD1 matches at 11 bases. Germline V gene sequence: CDR1 MNHNS, CDR2 SASEGT. The CDR3 consists of 15 residues. V was clipped by 2 bases and J by 4 bases; unmatched bases: 1.

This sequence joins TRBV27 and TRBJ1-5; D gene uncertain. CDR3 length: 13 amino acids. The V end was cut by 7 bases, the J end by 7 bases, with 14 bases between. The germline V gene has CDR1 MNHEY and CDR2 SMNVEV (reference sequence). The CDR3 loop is CASTGGTKQPQHF. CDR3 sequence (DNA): TGTGCCAGCACGGGAGGAACCAAGCAGCCCCAGCATTTT.

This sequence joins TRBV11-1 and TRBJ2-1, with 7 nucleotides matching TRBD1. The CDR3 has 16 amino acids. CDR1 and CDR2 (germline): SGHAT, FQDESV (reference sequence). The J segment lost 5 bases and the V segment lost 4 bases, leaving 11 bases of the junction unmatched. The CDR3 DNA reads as TGTGCCAGCAGCTCCCGCGAGAACAGGGGCCACAATGAGCAGTTCTTC. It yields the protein CASSSRENRGHNEQFF.

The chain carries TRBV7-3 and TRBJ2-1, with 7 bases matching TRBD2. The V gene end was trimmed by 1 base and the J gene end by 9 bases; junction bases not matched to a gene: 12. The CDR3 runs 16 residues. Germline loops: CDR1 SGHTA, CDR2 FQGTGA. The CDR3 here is CASSLMASGLIGEQFF. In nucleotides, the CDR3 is TGTGCCAGCAGCTTAATGGCTAGCGGACTAATAGGTGAGCAGTTCTTC.

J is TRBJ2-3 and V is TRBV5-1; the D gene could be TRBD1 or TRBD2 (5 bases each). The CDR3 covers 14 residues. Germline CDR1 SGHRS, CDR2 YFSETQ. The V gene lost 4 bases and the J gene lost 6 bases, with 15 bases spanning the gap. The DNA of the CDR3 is TGCGCCAGCAGCCCTTGGGGACGCTGGGATACGCAGTATTTT. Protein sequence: CASSPWGRWDTQYF.

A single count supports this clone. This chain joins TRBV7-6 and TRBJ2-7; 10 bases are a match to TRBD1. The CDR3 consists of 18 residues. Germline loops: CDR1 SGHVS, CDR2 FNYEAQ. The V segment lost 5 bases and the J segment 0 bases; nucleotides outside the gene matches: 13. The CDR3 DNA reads TGTGCCAGCAGCCCGGGACAGGGGCTCCTTTCGAGCTCCTACGAGCAGTACTTC. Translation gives CASSPGQGLLSSSYEQYF.

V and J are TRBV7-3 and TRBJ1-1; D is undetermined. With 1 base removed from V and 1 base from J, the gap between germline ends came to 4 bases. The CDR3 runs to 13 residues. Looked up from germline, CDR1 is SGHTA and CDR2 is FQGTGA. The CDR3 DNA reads TGTGCCAGCAGCTTAAGCAGGAACACTGAAGCTTTCTTT. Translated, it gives CASSLSRNTEAFF.

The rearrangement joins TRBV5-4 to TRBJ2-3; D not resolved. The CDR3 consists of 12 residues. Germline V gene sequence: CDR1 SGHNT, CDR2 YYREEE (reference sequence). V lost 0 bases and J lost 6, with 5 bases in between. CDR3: CASSLDADTQYF. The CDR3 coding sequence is TGTGCCAGCAGCTTGGACGCTGATACGCAGTATTTT.

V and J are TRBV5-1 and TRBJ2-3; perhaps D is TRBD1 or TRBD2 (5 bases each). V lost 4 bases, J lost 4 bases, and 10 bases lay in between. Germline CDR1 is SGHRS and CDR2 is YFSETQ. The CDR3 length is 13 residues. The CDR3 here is CASSLGTSDTQYF. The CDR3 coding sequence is TGCGCCAGCAGCCTCGGGACCTCAGATACGCAGTATTTT.

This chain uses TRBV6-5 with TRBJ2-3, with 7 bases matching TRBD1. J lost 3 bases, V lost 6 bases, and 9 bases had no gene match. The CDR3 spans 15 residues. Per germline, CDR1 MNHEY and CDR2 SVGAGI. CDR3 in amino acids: CASRKDRDPTDTQYF. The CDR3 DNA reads TGTGCCAGCAGGAAAGACAGGGACCCTACAGATACGCAGTATTTT.

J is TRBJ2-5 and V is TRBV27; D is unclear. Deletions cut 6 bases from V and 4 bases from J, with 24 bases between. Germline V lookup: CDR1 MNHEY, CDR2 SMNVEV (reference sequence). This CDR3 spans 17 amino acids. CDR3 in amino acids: CASSAGLGNVDLETQYF. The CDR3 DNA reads TGTGCCAGCAGCGCTGGCCTAGGGAACGTGGACCTAGAGACCCAGTACTTC.

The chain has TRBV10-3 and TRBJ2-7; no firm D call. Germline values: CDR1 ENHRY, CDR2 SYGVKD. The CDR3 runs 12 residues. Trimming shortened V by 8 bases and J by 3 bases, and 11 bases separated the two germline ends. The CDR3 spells CAIGQPYYEQYF. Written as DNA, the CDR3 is TGTGCCATCGGGCAGCCATACTACGAGCAGTACTTC.

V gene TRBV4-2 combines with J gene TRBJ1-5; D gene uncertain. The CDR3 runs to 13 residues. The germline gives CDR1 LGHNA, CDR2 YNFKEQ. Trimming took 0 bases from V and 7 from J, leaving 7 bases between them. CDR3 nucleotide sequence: TGTGCCAGCAGCCAAGATGTAGGGCAGCCCCAGCATTTT. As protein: CASSQDVGQPQHF.

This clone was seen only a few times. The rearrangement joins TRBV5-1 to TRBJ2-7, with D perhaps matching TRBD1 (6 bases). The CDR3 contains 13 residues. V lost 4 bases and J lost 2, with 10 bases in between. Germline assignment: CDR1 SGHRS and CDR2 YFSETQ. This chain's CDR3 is CASSEPGAYEQYF. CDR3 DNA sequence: TGCGCCAGCAGCGAACCAGGGGCCTACGAGCAGTACTTC.

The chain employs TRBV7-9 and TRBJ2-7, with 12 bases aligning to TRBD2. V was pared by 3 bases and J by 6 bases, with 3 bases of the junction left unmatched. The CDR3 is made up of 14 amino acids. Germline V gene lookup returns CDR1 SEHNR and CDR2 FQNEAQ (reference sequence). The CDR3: CASSFRTSGTEQYF. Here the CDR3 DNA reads TGTGCCAGCAGCTTTCGGACTAGCGGGACCGAGCAGTACTTC.

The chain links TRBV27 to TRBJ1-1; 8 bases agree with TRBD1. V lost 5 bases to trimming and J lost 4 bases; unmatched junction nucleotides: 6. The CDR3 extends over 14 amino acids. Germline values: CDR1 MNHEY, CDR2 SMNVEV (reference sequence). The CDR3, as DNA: TGTGCCAGCAGTACCAGGGGGCGCAGCACTGAAGCTTTCTTT. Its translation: CASSTRGRSTEAFF.

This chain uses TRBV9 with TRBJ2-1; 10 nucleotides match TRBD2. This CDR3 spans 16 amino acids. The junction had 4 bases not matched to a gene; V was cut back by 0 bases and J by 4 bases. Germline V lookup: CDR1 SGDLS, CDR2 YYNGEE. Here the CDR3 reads CASSVAPAGGYNEQFF. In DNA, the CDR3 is TGTGCCAGCAGCGTAGCCCCAGCGGGAGGGTACAATGAGCAGTTCTTC.

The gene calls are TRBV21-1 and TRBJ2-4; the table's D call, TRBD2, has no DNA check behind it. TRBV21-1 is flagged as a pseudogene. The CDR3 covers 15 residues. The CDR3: CASILGRQPGGIQYF. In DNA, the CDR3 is TGTGCCAGCATCTTGGGGAGGCAGCCCGGTGGCATTCAGTACTTC.

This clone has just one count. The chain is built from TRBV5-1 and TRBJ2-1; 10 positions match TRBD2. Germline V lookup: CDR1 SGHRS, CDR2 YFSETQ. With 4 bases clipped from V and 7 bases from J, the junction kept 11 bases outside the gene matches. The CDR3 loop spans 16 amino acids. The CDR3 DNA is TGCGCCAGCAGCCCCTTAGCGGGAGGTTTAAGGAATGAGCAGTTCTTC. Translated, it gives CASSPLAGGLRNEQFF.

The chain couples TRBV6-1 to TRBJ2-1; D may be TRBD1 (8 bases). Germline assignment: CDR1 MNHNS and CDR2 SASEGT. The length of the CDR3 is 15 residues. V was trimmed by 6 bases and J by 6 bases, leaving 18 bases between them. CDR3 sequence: CASRLTGGVSNEQFF. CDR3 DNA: TGTGCCAGCAGATTAACAGGGGGGGTCAGCAATGAGCAGTTCTTC.